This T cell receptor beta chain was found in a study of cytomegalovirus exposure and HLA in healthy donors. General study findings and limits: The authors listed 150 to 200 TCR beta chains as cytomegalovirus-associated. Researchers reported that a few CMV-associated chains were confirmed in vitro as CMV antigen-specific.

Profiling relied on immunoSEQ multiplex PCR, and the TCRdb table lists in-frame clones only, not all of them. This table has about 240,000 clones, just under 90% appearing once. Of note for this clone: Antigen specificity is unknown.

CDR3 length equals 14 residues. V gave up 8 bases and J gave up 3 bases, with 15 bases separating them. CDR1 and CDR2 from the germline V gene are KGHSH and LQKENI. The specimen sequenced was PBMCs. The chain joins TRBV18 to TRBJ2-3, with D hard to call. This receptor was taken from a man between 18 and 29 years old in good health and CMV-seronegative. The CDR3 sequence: CASLPEALTDTQYF. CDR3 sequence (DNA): TGTGCCAGCCTCCCTGAGGCATTGACAGATACGCAGTATTTT.